This T cell receptor (beta chain) derives from a study of cytomegalovirus exposure and HLA in healthy donors. Study as a whole: Of all 400 or so donors who were genotyped, roughly 81% belonged to the Caucasian-associated ancestry cluster. Overall study results and limits: TCR beta chains associated with HLA were, in a later analysis, more clonally expanded than equally common others. A few of the chains that were CMV-associated were confirmed in vitro to be specific for CMV antigens.

PCR was performed using 60 Vbeta and 13 Jbeta primers. Clones were sequenced by immunoSEQ multiplex PCR, and TCRdb holds only the in-frame ones, with some missing. The sample consists of approximately 280,000 clones, 85% to 90% of them appearing once. Germline V gene sequence: CDR1 GTSNPN, CDR2 SVGIG (reference sequence). This CDR3 has 16 amino acids. V was clipped by 1 base and J by 2 bases; unmatched bases: 9. This clone was recorded a few times. Its cognate antigen is unknown. This chain joins TRBV30 and TRBJ2-3; the match to TRBD2 covers 7 bases. This clonotype was sampled from a young woman in good health and CMV-seronegative. The source material was PBMCs. This chain's CDR3 is CAWSGLASGYTDTQYF. The CDR3 DNA follows: TGTGCCTGGAGTGGTCTGGCTAGCGGCTACACAGATACGCAGTATTTT.